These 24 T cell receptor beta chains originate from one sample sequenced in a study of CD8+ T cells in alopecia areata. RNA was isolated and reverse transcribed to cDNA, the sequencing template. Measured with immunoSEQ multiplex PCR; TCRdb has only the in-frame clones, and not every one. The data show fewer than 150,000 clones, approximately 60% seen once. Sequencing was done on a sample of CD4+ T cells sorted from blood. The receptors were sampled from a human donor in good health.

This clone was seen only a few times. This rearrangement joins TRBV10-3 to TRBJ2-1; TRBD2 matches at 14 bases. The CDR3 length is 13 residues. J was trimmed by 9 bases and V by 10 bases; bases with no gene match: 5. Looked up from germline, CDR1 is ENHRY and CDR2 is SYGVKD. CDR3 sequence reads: CATEGLAGGEQFF. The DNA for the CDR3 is TGTGCCACCGAAGGACTAGCGGGGGGTGAGCAGTTCTTC.

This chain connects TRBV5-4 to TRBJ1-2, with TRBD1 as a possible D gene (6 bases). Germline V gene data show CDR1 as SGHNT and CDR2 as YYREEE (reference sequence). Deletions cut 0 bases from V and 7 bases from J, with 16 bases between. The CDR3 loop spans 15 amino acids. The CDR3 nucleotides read TGTGCCAGCAGCTTGGCCGGGGGGCGATACTCTGGCTACACCTTC. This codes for CASSLAGGRYSGYTF.

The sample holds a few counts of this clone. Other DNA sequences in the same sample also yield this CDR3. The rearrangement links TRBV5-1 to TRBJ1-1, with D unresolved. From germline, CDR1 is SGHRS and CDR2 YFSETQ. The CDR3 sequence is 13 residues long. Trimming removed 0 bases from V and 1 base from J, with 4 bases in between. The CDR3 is CASSLGGNTEAFF. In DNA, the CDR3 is TGCGCCAGCAGCTTGGGAGGGAACACTGAAGCTTTCTTT.

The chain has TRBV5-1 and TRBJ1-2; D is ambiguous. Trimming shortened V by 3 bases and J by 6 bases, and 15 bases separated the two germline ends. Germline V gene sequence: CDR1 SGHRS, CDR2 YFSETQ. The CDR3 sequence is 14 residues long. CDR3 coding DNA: TGCGCCAGCAGCTCTCGCCCCGCTACCCATGGCTACACCTTC. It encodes CASSSRPATHGYTF.

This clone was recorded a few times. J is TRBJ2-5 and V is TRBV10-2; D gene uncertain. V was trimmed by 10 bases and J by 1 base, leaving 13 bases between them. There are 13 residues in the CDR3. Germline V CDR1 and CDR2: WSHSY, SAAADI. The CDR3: CATSPPGQETQYF. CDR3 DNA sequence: TGCGCCACCTCGCCGCCGGGCCAAGAGACCCAGTACTTC.

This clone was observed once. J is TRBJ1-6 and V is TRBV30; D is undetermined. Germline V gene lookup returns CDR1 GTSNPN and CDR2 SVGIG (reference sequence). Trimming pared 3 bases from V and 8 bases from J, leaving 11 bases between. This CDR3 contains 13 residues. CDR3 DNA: TGTGCCTGGAGCCGGGGTAAGGATTCACCCCTCCACTTT. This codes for CAWSRGKDSPLHF.

DNA of the CDR3: TGTGCCAGCAGTTCACATGCGTCACCCCTCCACTTT. Amino acid sequence: CASSSHASPLHF. The genes are TRBV6-6 and TRBJ1-6; D is undetermined. This CDR3 region has 12 residues. Germline V CDR1 and CDR2: MNHNY, SVGAGI (reference sequence). Trimming left V 4 bases short and J 10 bases short, with 8 bases between.

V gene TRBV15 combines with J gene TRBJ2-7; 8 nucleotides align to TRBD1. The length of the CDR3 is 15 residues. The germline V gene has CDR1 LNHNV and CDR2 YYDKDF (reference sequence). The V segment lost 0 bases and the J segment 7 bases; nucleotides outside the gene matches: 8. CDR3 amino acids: CATSRDRQGLGEQYF. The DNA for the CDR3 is TGTGCCACCAGCAGAGATAGACAGGGGCTTGGGGAGCAGTACTTC.

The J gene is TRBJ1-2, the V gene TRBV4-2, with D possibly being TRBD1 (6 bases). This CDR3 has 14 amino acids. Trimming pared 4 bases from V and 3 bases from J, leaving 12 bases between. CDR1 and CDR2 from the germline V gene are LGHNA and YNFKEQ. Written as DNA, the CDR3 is TGTGCCAGCAGCCCAGCGGGGGCGTACTATGGCTACACCTTC. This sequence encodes CASSPAGAYYGYTF.

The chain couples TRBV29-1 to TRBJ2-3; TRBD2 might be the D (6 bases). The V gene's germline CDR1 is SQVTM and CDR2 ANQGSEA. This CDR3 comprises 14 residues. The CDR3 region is CLPPAGKRTDTQYF. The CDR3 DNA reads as TGCCTGCCGCCCGCGGGGAAACGGACAGATACGCAGTATTTT.

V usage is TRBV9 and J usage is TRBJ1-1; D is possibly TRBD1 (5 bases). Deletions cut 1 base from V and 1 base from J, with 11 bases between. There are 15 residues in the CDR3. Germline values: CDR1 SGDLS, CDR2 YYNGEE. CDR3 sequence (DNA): TGTGCCAGCAGCGTAAGGGGCAGCGAGAACACTGAAGCTTTCTTT. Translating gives CASSVRGSENTEAFF.

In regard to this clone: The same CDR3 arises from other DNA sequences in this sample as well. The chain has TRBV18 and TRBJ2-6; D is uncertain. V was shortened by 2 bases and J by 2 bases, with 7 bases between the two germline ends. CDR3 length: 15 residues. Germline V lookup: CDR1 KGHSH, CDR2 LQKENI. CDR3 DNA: TGTGCCAGCTCACCAGACCTCACTGGGGCCAACGTCCTGACTTTC. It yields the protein CASSPDLTGANVLTF.

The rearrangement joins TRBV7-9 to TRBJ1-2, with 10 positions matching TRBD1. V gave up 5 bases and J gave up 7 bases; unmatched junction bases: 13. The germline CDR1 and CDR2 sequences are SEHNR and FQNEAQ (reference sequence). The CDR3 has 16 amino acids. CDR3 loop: CASSDTGTGVIGGYTF. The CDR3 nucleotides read TGTGCCAGCAGCGACACCGGGACAGGGGTCATAGGTGGCTACACCTTC.

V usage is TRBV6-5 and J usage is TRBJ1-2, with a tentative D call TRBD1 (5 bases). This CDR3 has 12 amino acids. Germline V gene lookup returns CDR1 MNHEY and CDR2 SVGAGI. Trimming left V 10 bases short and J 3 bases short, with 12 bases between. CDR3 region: CATYGTDYGYTF. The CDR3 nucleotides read TGTGCCACCTACGGGACCGACTATGGCTACACCTTC.

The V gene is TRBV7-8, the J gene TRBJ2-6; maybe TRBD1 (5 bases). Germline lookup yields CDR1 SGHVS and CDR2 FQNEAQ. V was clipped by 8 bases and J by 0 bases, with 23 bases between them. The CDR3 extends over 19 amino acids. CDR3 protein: CASRSDSFGKISGANVLTF. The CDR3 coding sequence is TGTGCCAGCCGCAGTGACAGCTTCGGCAAGATCTCTGGGGCCAACGTCCTGACTTTC.

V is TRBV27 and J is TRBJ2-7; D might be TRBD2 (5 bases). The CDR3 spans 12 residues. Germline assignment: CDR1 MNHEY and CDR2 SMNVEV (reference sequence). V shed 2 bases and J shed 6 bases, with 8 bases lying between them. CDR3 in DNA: TGTGCCAGCAGTTTAATTGCGGGCGAGCAGTACTTC. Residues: CASSLIAGEQYF.

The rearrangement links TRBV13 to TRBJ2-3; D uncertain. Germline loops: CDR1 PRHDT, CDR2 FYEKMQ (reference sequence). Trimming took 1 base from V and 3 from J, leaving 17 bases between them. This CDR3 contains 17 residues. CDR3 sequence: CASSLAAAALLTDTQYF. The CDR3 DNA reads TGTGCCAGCAGCTTAGCGGCGGCAGCCCTATTAACAGATACGCAGTATTTT.

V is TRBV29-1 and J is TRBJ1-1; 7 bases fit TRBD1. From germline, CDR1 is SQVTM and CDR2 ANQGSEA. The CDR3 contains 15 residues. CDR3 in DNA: TGCAGTGTCCTGAACCAGGGGGGGCAGGACACTGAAGCTTTCTTT. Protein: CSVLNQGGQDTEAFF.

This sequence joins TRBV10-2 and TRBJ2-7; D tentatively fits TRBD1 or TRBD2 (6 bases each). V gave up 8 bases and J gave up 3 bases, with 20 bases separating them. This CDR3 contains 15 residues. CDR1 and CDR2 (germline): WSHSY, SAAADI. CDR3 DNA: TGCGCCAGCTTCGAAGGGGGGACTGAACTCTACGAGCAGTACTTC. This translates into CASFEGGTELYEQYF.

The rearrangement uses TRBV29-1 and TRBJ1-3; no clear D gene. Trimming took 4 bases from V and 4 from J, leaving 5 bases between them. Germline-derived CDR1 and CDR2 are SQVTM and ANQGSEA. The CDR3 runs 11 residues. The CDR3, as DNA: TGCAGCGTTGTAATAGGAAACACCATATATTTT. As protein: CSVVIGNTIYF.

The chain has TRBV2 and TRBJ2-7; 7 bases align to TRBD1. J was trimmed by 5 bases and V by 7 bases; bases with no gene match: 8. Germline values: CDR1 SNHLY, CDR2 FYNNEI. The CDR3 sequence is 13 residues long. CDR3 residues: CASTLTGLDEQYF. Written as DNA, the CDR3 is TGTGCCAGCACCCTGACAGGGTTGGACGAGCAGTACTTC.

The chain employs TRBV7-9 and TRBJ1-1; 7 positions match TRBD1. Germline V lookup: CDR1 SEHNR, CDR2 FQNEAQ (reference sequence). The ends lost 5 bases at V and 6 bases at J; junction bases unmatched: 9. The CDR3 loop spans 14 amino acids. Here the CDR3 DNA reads TGTGCCAGCAGCCAAATTGGACAGGCCCCTGAAGCTTTCTTT. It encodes CASSQIGQAPEAFF.

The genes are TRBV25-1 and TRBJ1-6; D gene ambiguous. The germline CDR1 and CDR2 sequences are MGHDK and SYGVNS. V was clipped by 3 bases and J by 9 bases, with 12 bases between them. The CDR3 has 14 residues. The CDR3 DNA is TGTGCCAGCAGTGAGGGAGGCCGGGGTTCACCCCTCCACTTT. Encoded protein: CASSEGGRGSPLHF.

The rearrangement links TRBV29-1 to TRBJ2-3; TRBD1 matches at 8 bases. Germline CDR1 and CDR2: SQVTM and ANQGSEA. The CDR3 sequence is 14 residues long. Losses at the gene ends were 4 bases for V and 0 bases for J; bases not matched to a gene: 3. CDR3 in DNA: TGCAGCGTTGCAGGGGGCTTCAGCACAGATACGCAGTATTTT. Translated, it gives CSVAGGFSTDTQYF.